This T cell receptor (beta chain) was captured in a study of low-dose radiotherapy and immunotherapy resistance in tumors. About the study: The drug cyclophosphamide was given into a vein at 200 mg/m2 every two weeks, one day before radiation and immunotherapy.

First-strand cDNA used TRAV- and TRBV-specific primers, covering alpha and beta chains. PCR amplification of the TCRs was performed with Phusion for 20 PCR cycles, and it relied on a constant-region primer together with a V-primer adapter. TCRdb re-called the reads with MiXCR, one entry per CDR3 protein. The table records approximately 12,000 distinct CDR3 sequences, roughly 60% of them present only once. All of the donors were given nivolumab, ipilimumab, aspirin, low-dose cyclophosphamide and low-dose radiotherapy as part of RACIN, a single-arm trial. This TCR came from a human donor with advanced metastatic prostate, ovarian, gallbladder or colorectal cancer (not recorded which). This table probably holds off-target reads from a library built for another chain.

CDR3: CASTTVLLSPLHF. The DNA of the CDR3 is TGTGCCAGCACCACCGTCCTACTATCACCCCTCCACTTT. This chain connects TRBV6-2 or TRBV6-3 to TRBJ1-6, with D unresolved. CDR1 and CDR2 (germline): MNHEY, SVGEGT. The CDR3 spans 13 residues. V was clipped by 7 bases and J by 10 bases, with 14 bases between them.